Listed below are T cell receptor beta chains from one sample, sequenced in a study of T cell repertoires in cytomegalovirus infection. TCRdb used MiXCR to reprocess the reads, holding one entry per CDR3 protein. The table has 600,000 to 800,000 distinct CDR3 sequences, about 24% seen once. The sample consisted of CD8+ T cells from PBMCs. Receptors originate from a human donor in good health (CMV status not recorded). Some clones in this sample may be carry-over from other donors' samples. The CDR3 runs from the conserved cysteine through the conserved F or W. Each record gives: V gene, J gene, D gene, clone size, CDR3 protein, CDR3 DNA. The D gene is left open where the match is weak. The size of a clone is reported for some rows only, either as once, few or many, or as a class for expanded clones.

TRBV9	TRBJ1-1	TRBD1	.	CASSVAFGTENTEAFF	TGTGCCAGCAGCGTAGCTTTCGGGACAGAGAACACTGAAGCTTTCTTT
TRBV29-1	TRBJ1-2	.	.	CSVPPGPLGGYTF	TGCAGCGTCCCCCCGGGACCCCTTGGAGGCTACACCTTC
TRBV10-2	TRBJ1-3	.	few	CASSEWPVDIGNTIYF	TGCGCCAGCAGTGAATGGCCAGTCGATATTGGAAACACCATATATTTT
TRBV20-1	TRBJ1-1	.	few	CSARAKGRTEAFF	TGCAGTGCTAGAGCCAAGGGTCGCACTGAAGCTTTCTTT
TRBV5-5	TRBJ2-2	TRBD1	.	CASRLTGAGELFF	TGTGCCAGCAGGCTTACAGGGGCCGGGGAGCTGTTTTTT
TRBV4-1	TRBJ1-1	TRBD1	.	CASSPTGVYTEAFF	TGCGCCAGCAGTCCGACAGGGGTGTACACTGAAGCTTTCTTT
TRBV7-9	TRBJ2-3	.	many	CASSYPRTDTQYF	TGTGCCAGCAGCTATCCCCGTACAGATACGCAGTATTTT
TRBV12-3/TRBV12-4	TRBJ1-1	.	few	CASSLVRLSRLNTEAFF	TGTGCCAGCAGTTTAGTCCGGCTCTCCCGTTTGAACACTGAAGCTTTCTTT
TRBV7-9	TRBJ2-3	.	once	CASSLASARHSTDTQYF	TGTGCCAGCAGCTTAGCGTCTGCCCGACATAGCACAGATACGCAGTATTTT
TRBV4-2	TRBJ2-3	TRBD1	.	CASSQASGTGVEDTQYF	TGTGCCAGCAGCCAAGCCTCCGGGACAGGGGTAGAAGATACGCAGTATTTT
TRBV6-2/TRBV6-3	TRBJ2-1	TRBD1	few	CASSFDRGNHFF	TGTGCCAGCAGTTTTGACAGGGGGAATCACTTCTTC
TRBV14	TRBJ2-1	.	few	CASSQDLGTKYNEQFF	TGTGCCAGCAGCCAAGATTTGGGGACAAAATACAATGAGCAGTTCTTC
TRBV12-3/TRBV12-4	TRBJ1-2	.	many	CASSLILSPSRGYTF	TGTGCCAGCAGTTTAATTCTAAGTCCCTCTCGGGGCTACACCTTC
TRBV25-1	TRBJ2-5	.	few	CASSGGEVQYF	TGTGCCAGCAGTGGGGGAGAAGTCCAGTACTTC
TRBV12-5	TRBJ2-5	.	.	CASGLTATQYF	TGTGCTAGTGGTTTAACAGCGACCCAGTACTTC
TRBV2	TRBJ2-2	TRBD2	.	CAGNGGLAGGRGELFF	TGTGCCGGCAATGGAGGACTAGCGGGGGGGCGAGGGGAGCTGTTTTTT
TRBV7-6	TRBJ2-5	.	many	CASSHLQETQYF	TGTGCCAGCAGCCACCTCCAAGAGACCCAGTACTTC
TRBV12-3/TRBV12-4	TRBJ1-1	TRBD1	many	CASSFRDRGYTEAFF	TGTGCCAGCAGTTTTCGGGACAGGGGGTACACTGAAGCTTTCTTT
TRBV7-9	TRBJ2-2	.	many	CASSAIPDGELFF	TGTGCCAGCAGCGCCATTCCGGACGGGGAGCTGTTTTTT
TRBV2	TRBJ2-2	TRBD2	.	CASSASGGFLNTGELFF	TGTGCCAGCAGCGCTAGCGGGGGATTCCTGAACACCGGGGAGCTGTTTTTT
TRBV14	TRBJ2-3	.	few	CASSQWGFGSTDTQYF	TGTGCCAGCAGCCAATGGGGGTTTGGGAGCACAGATACGCAGTATTTT
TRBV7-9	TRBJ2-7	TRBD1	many	CASSTFRDRGTYEQYF	TGTGCCAGCAGCACCTTCCGGGACAGGGGGACCTACGAGCAGTACTTC
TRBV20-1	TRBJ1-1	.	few	CSARVRGLTEAFF	TGCAGTGCTAGAGTTAGAGGGCTCACTGAAGCTTTCTTT
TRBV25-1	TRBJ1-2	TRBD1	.	CASSGRDRTYGYTF	TGTGCCAGCAGTGGACGGGACAGAACTTATGGCTACACCTTC
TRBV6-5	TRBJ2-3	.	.	CASSYSIGGTDTQYF	TGTGCCAGCAGTTACTCGATAGGGGGCACAGATACGCAGTATTTT
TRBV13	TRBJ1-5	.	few	CASNQGGQPQHF	TGTGCCAGCAACCAAGGAGGCCAGCCCCAGCATTTT
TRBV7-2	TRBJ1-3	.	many	CASSLLGSGNTIYF	TGTGCCAGCAGCTTACTGGGCTCTGGAAACACCATATATTTT
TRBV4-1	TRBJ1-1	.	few	CASSLPSATGRDTEAFF	TGCGCCAGCAGCCTACCAAGCGCAACAGGGAGGGACACTGAAGCTTTCTTT
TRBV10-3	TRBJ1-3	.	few	CAIRSQEVRTPDKTIYF	TGTGCCATCAGGTCGCAAGAGGTACGGACACCGGATAAGACCATATATTTT
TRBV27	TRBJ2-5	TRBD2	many	CASSPGTSVFQETQYF	TGTGCCAGCAGCCCTGGGACTAGCGTATTTCAAGAGACCCAGTACTTC
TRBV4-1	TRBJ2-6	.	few	CASSQEAGSGANVLTF	TGTGCCAGCAGCCAAGAGGCCGGCTCTGGGGCCAACGTCCTGACTTTC
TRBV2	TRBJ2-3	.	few	CASSESTAFTDTQYF	TGTGCCAGCAGTGAATCTACAGCCTTCACAGATACGCAGTATTTT
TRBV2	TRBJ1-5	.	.	CASSESPGQNQPQHF	TGTGCCAGCAGTGAAAGTCCCGGACAGAATCAGCCCCAGCATTTT
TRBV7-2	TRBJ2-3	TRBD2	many	CASSSSSGDTDTQYF	TGTGCCAGCAGCTCTTCTAGCGGCGACACAGATACGCAGTATTTT
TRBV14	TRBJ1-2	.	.	CANSQSPWDILEGGYTF	TGTGCCAACAGCCAATCCCCCTGGGACATCCTTGAAGGTGGCTACACCTTC